A selection of T cell receptor beta chains follows, all from one sample in a study of identifying expanded T cells in peripheral blood. Sequencing was performed with immunoSEQ multiplex PCR; in TCRdb, only in-frame clones are kept and a portion is missing. The sample shows roughly 84,000 clones, around nine tenths of them seen only once. Sequencing was performed on blood. The origin of the receptors is a person aged 18 to 75 in good health. Both conserved end residues are part of each CDR3. The order of the fields is D gene, clone size, V gene, J gene, CDR3 length, CDR3 DNA, CDR3 protein. D genes are given only for firm matches. Some rows mark clone size as missing; the rest say once, few, many or name a class of expanded clone.

D: TRBD2; size: -; V: TRBV19; J: TRBJ2-7; length: 14; DNA: TGTGCCAGCCGAGGGCGGGGGGTCTCCTACGAGCAGTACTTC; CDR3: CASRGRGVSYEQYF
D: TRBD1; size: -; V: TRBV2; J: TRBJ1-5; length: 16; DNA: TGTGCCAGCAGTCCTCCCCGCCCGACAGGGAATCAGCCCCAGCATTTT; CDR3: CASSPPRPTGNQPQHF
D: -; size: -; V: TRBV2; J: TRBJ1-4; length: 15; DNA: TGTGCCAGCAGTGAGTACACGGCGACTAATGAAAAACTGTTTTTT; CDR3: CASSEYTATNEKLFF
D: -; size: -; V: TRBV5-6; J: TRBJ2-7; length: 14; DNA: TGTGCCAGCAGCTTCTTCTCCGCTTGGGGGGAGCAGTACTTC; CDR3: CASSFFSAWGEQYF
D: -; size: few; V: TRBV2; J: TRBJ1-1; length: 14; DNA: TGTGCCAGCCAATTCGCAGGGGTGGGTACTGAAGCTTTCTTT; CDR3: CASQFAGVGTEAFF
D: -; size: -; V: TRBV18; J: TRBJ1-1; length: 14; DNA: TGTGCCAGCTCACCCCTAGAGGGTAAGGATGAAGCTTTCTTT; CDR3: CASSPLEGKDEAFF
D: TRBD1; size: -; V: TRBV5-1; J: TRBJ1-3; length: 17; DNA: TGCGCCAGCAGCTCCGGGACAGGGGCGTCGGCTGGAAACACCATATATTTT; CDR3: CASSSGTGASAGNTIYF
D: -; size: large; V: TRBV4-3; J: TRBJ2-5; length: 15; DNA: TGCGCCAGCAGCCAAGATGCGGCGTACCAAGAGACCCAGTACTTC; CDR3: CASSQDAAYQETQYF
D: -; size: -; V: TRBV7-9; J: TRBJ2-3; length: 11; DNA: TGTGCCAGCAGCCCGGGCAATACGCAGTATTTT; CDR3: CASSPGNTQYF
D: TRBD2; size: once; V: TRBV13; J: TRBJ2-1; length: 17; DNA: TGTGCCAGCAGCTTACTAGCGGGATCAGATGGGGGCCATGAGCAGTTCTTC; CDR3: CASSLLAGSDGGHEQFF
D: -; size: once; V: TRBV19; J: TRBJ1-3; length: 13; DNA: TGTGCCACTGGAAACGACATTGGAAACACCATATATTTT; CDR3: CATGNDIGNTIYF
D: -; size: -; V: TRBV30; J: TRBJ1-1; length: 15; DNA: TGTGCCTGGAGTGTACCCTACGGGAGGAACACTGAAGCTTTCTTT; CDR3: CAWSVPYGRNTEAFF
D: TRBD1; size: -; V: TRBV4-1; J: TRBJ1-6; length: 19; DNA: TGCGCCAGCAGCCAAGGCAACCCGACAGGGAGGTTAGGTTATTCACCCCTCCACTTT; CDR3: CASSQGNPTGRLGYSPLHF
D: TRBD1; size: -; V: TRBV7-9; J: TRBJ1-2; length: 17; DNA: TGTGCCAGCAGCCAGGGGGAGGTAGCCGCCGTAAGGTATGGCTACACCTTC; CDR3: CASSQGEVAAVRYGYTF
D: TRBD2; size: -; V: TRBV6-5; J: TRBJ2-7; length: 15; DNA: TGTGCCAGCAGCCGAGGACTAGCGGGAGGTAACGAGCAGTACTTC; CDR3: CASSRGLAGGNEQYF
D: -; size: -; V: TRBV30; J: TRBJ2-3; length: 14; DNA: TGTGCCTGGAGTGTGGGTACAGCTACAGATACGCAGTATTTT; CDR3: CAWSVGTATDTQYF
D: TRBD2; size: -; V: TRBV29-1; J: TRBJ2-3; length: 11; DNA: TGCAGCGCCCTTCTAGCGGAGAGGCAGTATTTT; CDR3: CSALLAERQYF
D: TRBD1; size: -; V: TRBV5-1; J: TRBJ1-1; length: 15; DNA: TGCGCCAGCAGCTTGGGTGGGACAGCGAACACTGAAGCTTTCTTT; CDR3: CASSLGGTANTEAFF
D: -; size: -; V: TRBV11-3; J: TRBJ2-2; length: 14; DNA: TGTGCCAGCAGCTTAGGAGGGATTGCCGGGGAGCTGTTTTTT; CDR3: CASSLGGIAGELFF
D: TRBD1; size: -; V: TRBV5-1; J: TRBJ2-3; length: 14; DNA: TGCGCCAGCAGCTTCCAGGGGGTGGGCGATACGCAGTATTTT; CDR3: CASSFQGVGDTQYF
D: -; size: -; V: TRBV7-9; J: TRBJ1-1; length: 12; DNA: TGTGCCAGCAGCCTGTTGGGCACTGAAGCTTTCTTT; CDR3: CASSLLGTEAFF
D: TRBD1; size: -; V: TRBV7-2; J: TRBJ1-2; length: 16; DNA: TGTGCCAGCAGTCCTGACCTGGACAGGGCCCCTTATGGCTACACCTTC; CDR3: CASSPDLDRAPYGYTF
D: TRBD1; size: -; V: TRBV5-6; J: TRBJ2-7; length: 13; DNA: TGTGCCAGCAGCTCCCGGGACAGGGGTGAGCAGTACTTC; CDR3: CASSSRDRGEQYF
D: -; size: -; V: TRBV18; J: TRBJ1-1; length: 14; DNA: TGTGCCAGCTCACCTGGTATGAGGCAGAGGTCAGCTTTCTTT; CDR3: CASSPGMRQRSAFF
D: -; size: -; V: TRBV13; J: TRBJ2-1; length: 18; DNA: TGTGCCAGCAGCTCCAACCTGTGGGGGGAGAGTGCAAGCAATGAGCAGTTCTTC; CDR3: CASSSNLWGESASNEQFF
D: TRBD1; size: once; V: TRBV9; J: TRBJ2-7; length: 14; DNA: TGTGCCAGCAGCCTACGTCAGGGGGCCTACGAGCAGTACTTC; CDR3: CASSLRQGAYEQYF
D: -; size: -; V: TRBV29-1; J: TRBJ2-1; length: 11; DNA: TGCAGCGTTGTGTCCAGGAATGAGCAGTTCTTC; CDR3: CSVVSRNEQFF
D: -; size: once; V: TRBV19; J: TRBJ2-2; length: 14; DNA: TGTGCCAGTACCGGCGGGGCCCGGACCGGGGAGCTGTTTTTT; CDR3: CASTGGARTGELFF
D: -; size: once; V: TRBV5-1; J: TRBJ2-3; length: 16; DNA: TGCGCCAGCAGCTTGGGGAGAAGTCAAGGGACAGATACGCAGTATTTT; CDR3: CASSLGRSQGTDTQYF
D: -; size: -; V: TRBV9; J: TRBJ2-1; length: 16; DNA: TGTGCCAGCAGCCCCCGTCGGGACATCCCAAACAATGAGCAGTTCTTC; CDR3: CASSPRRDIPNNEQFF
D: TRBD1; size: -; V: TRBV7-8; J: TRBJ1-2; length: 15; DNA: TGTGCCAGCAGCTTAGCATTACAGGGGGCCTGGGGCTACACCTTC; CDR3: CASSLALQGAWGYTF
D: -; size: -; V: TRBV29-1; J: TRBJ1-5; length: 14; DNA: TGCAGCGTCTCCAAGGGGGGTGCAAATCAGCCCCAGCATTTT; CDR3: CSVSKGGANQPQHF
D: -; size: -; V: TRBV30; J: TRBJ1-1; length: 13; DNA: TGTGCCTGGAGTGTGAGGGGCATGAGTGAAGCTTTCTTT; CDR3: CAWSVRGMSEAFF
D: -; size: -; V: TRBV18; J: TRBJ2-7; length: 15; DNA: TGTGCCAGCTCACCAAGAGGGGGGCACTCCTACGAGCAGTACTTC; CDR3: CASSPRGGHSYEQYF
D: TRBD1; size: once; V: TRBV11-1; J: TRBJ1-2; length: 12; DNA: TGTGCCAGCAGCCGACAGGGGGCCAGCTACACCTTC; CDR3: CASSRQGASYTF
D: TRBD2; size: -; V: TRBV15; J: TRBJ2-1; length: 15; DNA: TGTGCCACCAGCACAGGGACTAGCGGGAGCGATGAGCAGTTCTTC; CDR3: CATSTGTSGSDEQFF
D: -; size: -; V: TRBV11-2; J: TRBJ2-3; length: 15; DNA: TGTGCCAGCAGCTTAGATGCCCAGGCCACAGATACGCAGTATTTT; CDR3: CASSLDAQATDTQYF
D: -; size: -; V: TRBV5-5; J: TRBJ1-1; length: 12; DNA: TGTGCCAGCGGTCGAGGGGAGGCTGAAGCTTTCTTT; CDR3: CASGRGEAEAFF
D: -; size: -; V: TRBV6-1; J: TRBJ1-1; length: 13; DNA: TGTGCCAGCAGTGACGGGGCTTCCACTGAAGCTTTCTTT; CDR3: CASSDGASTEAFF
D: -; size: -; V: TRBV30; J: TRBJ1-2; length: 15; DNA: TGTGCCTGGAGTTTCCCAGGGCGTACTAACTATGGCTACACCTTC; CDR3: CAWSFPGRTNYGYTF
D: TRBD1; size: -; V: TRBV5-4; J: TRBJ1-6; length: 15; DNA: TGTGCCAGCAGCTTTAACAGGGGGCATAATTCACCCCTCCACTTT; CDR3: CASSFNRGHNSPLHF
D: TRBD1; size: -; V: TRBV5-4; J: TRBJ2-1; length: 14; DNA: TGTGCCAGCAGCTACAGGGGCCCCTACAATGAGCAGTTCTTC; CDR3: CASSYRGPYNEQFF
D: TRBD1; size: once; V: TRBV5-1; J: TRBJ2-5; length: 14; DNA: TGCGCCAGCAGCCCGGGGCAGGGGGAAGAGACCCAGTACTTC; CDR3: CASSPGQGEETQYF
D: -; size: once; V: TRBV29-1; J: TRBJ1-2; length: 14; DNA: TGCAGCGTTATAACAGCCAGAAAGGGCTATGGCTACACCTTC; CDR3: CSVITARKGYGYTF
D: -; size: -; V: TRBV6-5; J: TRBJ1-1; length: 12; DNA: TGTGCCAGCAGTTCCCCCGGGACTGAAGCTTTCTTT; CDR3: CASSSPGTEAFF
D: -; size: -; V: TRBV5-1; J: TRBJ1-3; length: 15; DNA: TGCGCCAGCAGCTGGGCCCCGGGGGCTGGAAACACCATATATTTT; CDR3: CASSWAPGAGNTIYF
D: -; size: -; V: TRBV6-1; J: TRBJ1-2; length: 12; DNA: TGTGCCAGCAGTGAGGGATACTATGGCTACACCTTC; CDR3: CASSEGYYGYTF
D: TRBD2; size: -; V: TRBV7-2; J: TRBJ2-7; length: 15; DNA: TGTGCCAGCAGCTCGGGACTAGCGGGAGAGTACGAGCAGTACTTC; CDR3: CASSSGLAGEYEQYF
D: -; size: -; V: TRBV5-1; J: TRBJ2-7; length: 15; DNA: TGCGCCAGCAGCCTTCTTGGTGGGGCGGGGTACGAGCAGTACTTC; CDR3: CASSLLGGAGYEQYF
D: TRBD1; size: -; V: TRBV6-6; J: TRBJ2-7; length: 16; DNA: TGTGCCAGCCGAAAATCAGGGGGCGGAAAGTCCTACGAGCAGTACTTC; CDR3: CASRKSGGGKSYEQYF
D: -; size: once; V: TRBV6-1; J: TRBJ1-3; length: 13; DNA: TGTGCCAGCATGTGGGATTCTGGAAACACCATATATTTT; CDR3: CASMWDSGNTIYF
D: -; size: -; V: TRBV5-1; J: TRBJ1-1; length: 12; DNA: TGCGCCAGCAGCTTACAGACAGGCGAAGCTTTCTTT; CDR3: CASSLQTGEAFF
D: -; size: -; V: TRBV6-6; J: TRBJ2-5; length: 12; DNA: TGTGCCAGCAGCCCTTTACTTCCGACCCAGTACTTC; CDR3: CASSPLLPTQYF
D: -; size: -; V: TRBV6-5; J: TRBJ2-6; length: 15; DNA: TGTGCCAGCAGCCCGTCGGCCTCTGGGGCCAACGTCCTGACTTTC; CDR3: CASSPSASGANVLTF
D: -; size: -; V: TRBV7-9; J: TRBJ1-2; length: 13; DNA: TGTGCCAGCAGCTTAGGTGTGGGTTCTGGCTACACCTTC; CDR3: CASSLGVGSGYTF